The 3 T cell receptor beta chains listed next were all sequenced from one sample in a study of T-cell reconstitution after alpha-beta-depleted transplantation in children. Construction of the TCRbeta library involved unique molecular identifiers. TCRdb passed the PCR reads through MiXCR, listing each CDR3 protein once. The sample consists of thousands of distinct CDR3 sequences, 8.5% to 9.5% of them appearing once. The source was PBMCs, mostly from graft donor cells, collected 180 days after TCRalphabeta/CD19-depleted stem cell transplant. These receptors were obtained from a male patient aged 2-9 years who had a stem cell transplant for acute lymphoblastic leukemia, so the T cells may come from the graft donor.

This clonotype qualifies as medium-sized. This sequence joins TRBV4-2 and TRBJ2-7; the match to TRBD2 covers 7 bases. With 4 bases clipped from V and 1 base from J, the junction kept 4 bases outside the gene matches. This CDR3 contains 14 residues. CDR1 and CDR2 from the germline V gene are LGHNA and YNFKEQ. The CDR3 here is CASSPRTSSYEQYF. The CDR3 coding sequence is TGTGCCAGCAGCCCAAGGACTAGTTCCTACGAGCAGTACTTC.

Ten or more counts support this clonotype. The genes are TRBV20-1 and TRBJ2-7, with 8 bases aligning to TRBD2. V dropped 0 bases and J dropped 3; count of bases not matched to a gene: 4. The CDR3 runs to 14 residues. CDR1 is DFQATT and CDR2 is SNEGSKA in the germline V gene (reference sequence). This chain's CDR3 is CSAREGLEGYEQYF. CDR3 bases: TGCAGTGCTAGAGAGGGACTAGAGGGCTACGAGCAGTACTTC.

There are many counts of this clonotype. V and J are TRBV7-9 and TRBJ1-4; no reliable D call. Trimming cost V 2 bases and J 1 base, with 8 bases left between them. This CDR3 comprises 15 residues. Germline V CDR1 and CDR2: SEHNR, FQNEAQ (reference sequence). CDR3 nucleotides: TGTGCCAGCAGCTTAAGAAGCATAACTAATGAAAAACTGTTTTTT. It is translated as CASSLRSITNEKLFF.